Included here is one T cell receptor beta chain sequence, with context. The data originate from a study of blood T cell repertoires in COVID-19. Study-level background: The United States, Italy and Spain were the sources of the acute and convalescent COVID-19 samples. The analysed material was cDNA or gDNA that came from T cells, B-cell-depleted T cells, or PBMCs.

Trimming cost V 7 bases and J 3 bases, with 15 bases left between them. The CDR3 is made up of 13 amino acids. Germline values: CDR1 SQVTM, CDR2 ANQGSEA. Seattle-derived patients entered the study during active infection and were followed longitudinally. This table comes from immunoSEQ multiplex PCR, and its TCRdb copy is limited to in-frame clones, with some not included. The sample gives some 240,000 clones, 85% of which show up once; 2.4% is in the top ten. The chain combines TRBV29-1 with TRBJ1-1, with D unclear. This sequence originates from a woman aged 70 to 79 with COVID-19, enrolled during active disease. Sequencing was done on a sample of peripheral blood. The CDR3 nucleotides read TGCAGCGCCTGCAACCATCAGGACACTGAAGCTTTCTTT. It encodes CSACNHQDTEAFF. Full variable domain (rest looked up from reference TRBV29-1 and TRBJ1-1): SAVISQKPSRDICQRGTSLTIQCQVDSQVTMMFWYRQQPGQSLTLIATANQGSEATYESGFVIDKFPISRPNLTFSTLTVSNMSPEDSSIYLCSACNHQDTEAFFGQGTRLTVV.